This TCR beta chain was sequenced for a study of low-dose radiotherapy and immunotherapy resistance in tumors. Time point described: before trial treatment. First-strand cDNA relied on TRAV- and TRBV-specific primers spanning alpha and beta chains. TCR amplification used 20 PCR cycles, a constant-region primer and a V-primer adapter. TCRdb analysed the reads with MiXCR anew, one entry per CDR3 protein. This table holds about 82,000 distinct CDR3 sequences, 15% to 20% found once. This clonotype was counted ten times or more. The CDR3 is made up of 14 amino acids. With V trimmed by 6 bases and J by 2 bases, 4 bases remained unmatched. Germline lookup yields CDR1 MDHEN and CDR2 SYDVKM.

The chain employs TRBV28 and TRBJ2-1; 7 bases line up with TRBD2. The TCR comes from a male donor with prostate cancer. This specimen was PBMCs, taken before treatment. The CDR3 coding sequence is TGTGCCAGCAGCCCAAGCGGGACCTACAATGAGCAGTTCTTC. This codes for CASSPSGTYNEQFF.